This is a list of T cell receptor beta chains from one sample in a study of shared clonotypes between healthy human individuals. Using immunoSEQ multiplex PCR, the repertoire was profiled, and TCRdb retains in-frame clones only, with some absent. This table holds some 2.1 million clones, 95% found once. Sequenced sample: naive CD4+ T cells sorted from blood. Receptors originate from a young man in good health. Both conserved end residues are part of each CDR3. Fields, in order: clone size, V gene, D gene, J gene, CDR3 protein, CDR3 DNA. D genes are given only for firm matches. Not every row has a clone size; where given, it reads once, few, many or a size class.

-	TRBV7-2	-	TRBJ2-7	CASSRGLLYEQYF	TGTGCCAGCAGCCGGGGACTTCTTTACGAGCAGTACTTC
-	TRBV7-2	-	TRBJ2-5	CATKGPGEAPETQYF	TGTGCCACCAAAGGGCCAGGCGAGGCCCCAGAGACCCAGTACTTC
-	TRBV7-2	TRBD2	TRBJ2-5	CASRTAGVGQETQYF	TGTGCCAGCAGAACAGCGGGAGTAGGGCAAGAGACCCAGTACTTC
-	TRBV4-3	TRBD1	TRBJ2-7	CASSQGQGLFYEQYF	TGCGCCAGCAGCCAGGGACAGGGCCTTTTCTACGAGCAGTACTTC
-	TRBV25-1	TRBD2	TRBJ2-7	CASSDQGLVNEQYF	TGTGCCAGCAGTGATCAGGGACTAGTTAACGAGCAGTACTTC
-	TRBV30	TRBD1	TRBJ1-4	CAWQGQPGEKLFF	TGTGCCTGGCAGGGACAGCCGGGTGAAAAACTGTTTTTT
-	TRBV30	TRBD2	TRBJ2-3	CAWTGGAYTDTQYF	TGTGCCTGGACCGGGGGGGCCTACACAGATACGCAGTATTTT
-	TRBV5-1	-	TRBJ2-1	CASSLLNEQFF	TGCGCCAGCAGCTTGCTTAATGAGCAGTTCTTC
-	TRBV25-1	TRBD1	TRBJ2-7	CASRAGTGNYEQYF	TGTGCCAGCAGGGCCGGGACAGGGAACTACGAGCAGTACTTC
-	TRBV28	-	TRBJ2-7	CASSLVGSPYEQYF	TGTGCCAGCAGTTTGGTAGGGTCACCTTACGAGCAGTACTTC
-	TRBV2	-	TRBJ2-7	CASSEQGGYF	TGTGCCAGCAGTGAACAAGGGGGGTACTTC
-	TRBV4-1	-	TRBJ2-5	CASSQEVGGLIETQYF	TGCGCCAGCAGCCAAGAGGTGGGGGGGCTGATAGAGACCCAGTACTTC
-	TRBV10-3	TRBD2	TRBJ2-7	CAISESRLAGEDEQYF	TGTGCCATCAGTGAGTCGAGACTAGCGGGAGAGGACGAGCAGTACTTC
-	TRBV5-1	TRBD1	TRBJ1-4	CASSLGQAGEKLFF	TGCGCCAGCAGCCTAGGACAGGCGGGAGAAAAACTGTTTTTT
-	TRBV6-1	-	TRBJ1-2	CASSEAGVPNGYTF	TGTGCCAGCAGTGAAGCCGGGGTTCCGAATGGCTACACCTTC
-	TRBV7-2	TRBD1	TRBJ2-7	CASSLVWDSNYEQYF	TGTGCCAGCAGCTTAGTATGGGACAGCAACTACGAGCAGTACTTC
-	TRBV25-1	-	TRBJ2-7	CASSTERYEQYF	TGTGCCAGCAGTACGGAGAGGTACGAGCAGTACTTC
-	TRBV29-1	-	TRBJ2-2	CSVGVPTGELFF	TGCAGCGTTGGGGTCCCCACCGGGGAGCTGTTTTTT
-	TRBV19	-	TRBJ2-5	CASSAGWSQETQYF	TGTGCCAGTAGTGCCGGATGGAGCCAAGAGACCCAGTACTTC
few	TRBV6-1	-	TRBJ1-5	CASRPTVGQPQHF	TGTGCCAGCAGGCCGACGGTGGGGCAGCCCCAGCATTTT
-	TRBV6-1	-	TRBJ1-1	CARRLTSAFF	TGTGCCAGAAGACTTACCTCGGCTTTCTTT
-	TRBV5-1	-	TRBJ2-7	CASRPPRDGYEQYF	TGCGCCAGCAGACCTCCCCGGGACGGCTACGAGCAGTACTTC
-	TRBV6-5	TRBD2	TRBJ2-5	CASGRGGEETQYF	TGTGCCAGCGGGCGGGGGGGCGAGGAGACCCAGTACTTC
-	TRBV6-1	-	TRBJ2-4	CASSPRSLAKNIQYF	TGTGCCAGCAGTCCCAGGAGTCTAGCCAAAAACATTCAGTACTTC
-	TRBV5-8	TRBD2	TRBJ2-1	CASSSRTSGVSSYNEQFF	TGTGCCAGCAGCTCTCGGACTAGCGGGGTGAGCTCCTACAATGAGCAGTTCTTC
-	TRBV6-5	TRBD1	TRBJ1-3	CASSLGTVGNTIYF	TGTGCCAGCAGCCTAGGGACAGTTGGAAACACCATATATTTT
-	TRBV10-2	-	TRBJ1-6	CASSEFPQYNSPLHF	TGCGCCAGCAGTGAGTTCCCCCAATATAATTCACCCCTCCACTTT
-	TRBV5-1	TRBD2	TRBJ2-7	CASSLQLAGGPYEQYF	TGCGCCAGCAGCCTCCAACTAGCGGGAGGACCCTACGAGCAGTACTTC
-	TRBV5-1	-	TRBJ2-7	CASSLGSGPVYEQYF	TGCGCCAGCAGCTTGGGTTCAGGGCCCGTCTACGAGCAGTACTTC
-	TRBV30	-	TRBJ1-3	CAWSTTQGSGNTIYF	TGTGCCTGGAGTACCACGCAGGGATCTGGAAACACCATATATTTT
-	TRBV6-5	-	TRBJ2-5	CASSMTVQETQYF	TGTGCCAGCAGCATGACAGTTCAAGAGACCCAGTACTTC
-	TRBV11-3	-	TRBJ2-7	CASSNRVHEQYF	TGTGCCAGCAGCAACAGGGTCCACGAGCAGTACTTC
few	TRBV10-1	-	TRBJ2-7	CASSWKSEQYF	TGCGCCAGCAGTTGGAAGTCCGAGCAGTACTTC
-	TRBV6-6	-	TRBJ2-1	CASSSLRDEQFF	TGTGCCAGCAGTTCCCTCAGAGACGAGCAGTTCTTC
-	TRBV12-5	TRBD1	TRBJ2-1	CASGPGGLYNEQFF	TGTGCTAGTGGCCCAGGGGGCCTTTACAATGAGCAGTTCTTC
-	TRBV27	-	TRBJ1-4	CASRTGEKLFF	TGTGCCAGCAGGACGGGTGAAAAACTGTTTTTT
-	TRBV4-1	TRBD2	TRBJ2-5	CASSQDLPGIAGERETQYF	TGCGCCAGCAGCCAAGATCTTCCGGGGATAGCGGGAGAACGAGAGACCCAGTACTTC
-	TRBV10-2	-	TRBJ2-7	CASSESLYEQYF	TGCGCCAGCAGTGAGTCGCTCTACGAGCAGTACTTC
-	TRBV9	TRBD2	TRBJ2-1	CASSVTLIGGSSYNEQFF	TGTGCCAGCAGCGTGACCCTAATAGGCGGGAGCTCCTACAATGAGCAGTTCTTC